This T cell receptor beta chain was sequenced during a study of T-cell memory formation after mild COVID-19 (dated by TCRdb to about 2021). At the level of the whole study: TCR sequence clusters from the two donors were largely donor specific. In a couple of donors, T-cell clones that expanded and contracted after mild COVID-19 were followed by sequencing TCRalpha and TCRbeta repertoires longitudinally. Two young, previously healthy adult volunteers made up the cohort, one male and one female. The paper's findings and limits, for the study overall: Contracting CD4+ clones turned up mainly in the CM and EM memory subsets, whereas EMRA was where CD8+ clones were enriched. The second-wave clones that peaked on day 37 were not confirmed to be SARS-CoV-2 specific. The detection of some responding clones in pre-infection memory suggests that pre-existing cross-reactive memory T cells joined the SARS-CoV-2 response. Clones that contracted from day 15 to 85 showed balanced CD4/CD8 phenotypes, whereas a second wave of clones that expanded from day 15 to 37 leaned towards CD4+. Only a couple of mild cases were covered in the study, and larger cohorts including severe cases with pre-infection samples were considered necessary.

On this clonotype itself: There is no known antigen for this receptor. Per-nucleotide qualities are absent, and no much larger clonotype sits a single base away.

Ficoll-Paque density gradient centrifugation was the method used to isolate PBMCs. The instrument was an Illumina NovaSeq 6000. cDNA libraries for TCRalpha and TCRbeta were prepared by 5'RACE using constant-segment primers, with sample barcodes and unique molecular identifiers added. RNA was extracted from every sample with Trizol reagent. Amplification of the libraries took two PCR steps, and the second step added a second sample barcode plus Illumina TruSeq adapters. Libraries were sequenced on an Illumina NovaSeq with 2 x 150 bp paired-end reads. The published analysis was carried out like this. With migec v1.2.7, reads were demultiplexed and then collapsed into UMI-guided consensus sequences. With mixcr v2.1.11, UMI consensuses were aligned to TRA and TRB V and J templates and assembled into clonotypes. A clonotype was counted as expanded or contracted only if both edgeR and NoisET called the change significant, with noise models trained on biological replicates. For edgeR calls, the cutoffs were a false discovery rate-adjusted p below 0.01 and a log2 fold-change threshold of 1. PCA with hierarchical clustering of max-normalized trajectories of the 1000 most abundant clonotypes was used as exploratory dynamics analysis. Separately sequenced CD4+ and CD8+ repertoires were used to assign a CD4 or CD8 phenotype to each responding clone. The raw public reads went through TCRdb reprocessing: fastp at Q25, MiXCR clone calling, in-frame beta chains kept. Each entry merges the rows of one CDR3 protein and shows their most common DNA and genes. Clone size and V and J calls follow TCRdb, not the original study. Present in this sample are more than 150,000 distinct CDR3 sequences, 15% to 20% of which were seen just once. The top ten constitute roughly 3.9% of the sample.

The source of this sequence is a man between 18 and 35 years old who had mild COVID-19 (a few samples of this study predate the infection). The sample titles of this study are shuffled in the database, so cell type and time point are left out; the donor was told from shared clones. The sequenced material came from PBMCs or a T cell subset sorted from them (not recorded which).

This receptor carries the CDR3 CSAPRLVLFNEQYV. The nucleotides are TGCAGTGCCCCTCGACTAGTTTTGTTTAACGAGCAGTACGTC. Here the chain combines TRBV20-1 and TRBJ2-7, with a weak D call of TRBD2 (6 bases match). The CDR3 runs 14 residues from the cysteine to the valine. Only the CDR3 DNA is retained, 42 bases long and in frame from the first base. The V and J ends are trimmed by 6 bases and 5 bases, leaving 20 bases between them. The germline V gene (reference sequence) specifies DFQATT as CDR1 and SNEGSKA as CDR2.